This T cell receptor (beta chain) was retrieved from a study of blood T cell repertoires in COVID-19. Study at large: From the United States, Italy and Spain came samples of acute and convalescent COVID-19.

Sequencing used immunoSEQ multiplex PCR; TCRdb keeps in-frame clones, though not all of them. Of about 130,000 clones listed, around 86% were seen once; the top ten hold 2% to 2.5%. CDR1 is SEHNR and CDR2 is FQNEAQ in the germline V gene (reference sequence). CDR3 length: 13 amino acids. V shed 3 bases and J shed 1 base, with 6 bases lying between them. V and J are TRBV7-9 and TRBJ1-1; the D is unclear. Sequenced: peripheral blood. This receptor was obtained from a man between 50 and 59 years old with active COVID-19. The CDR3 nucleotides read TGTGCCAGCAGCTTCGAGGAGAACACTGAAGCTTTCTTT. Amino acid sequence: CASSFEENTEAFF.